The next 10 T cell receptor beta chains were all read from a single sample in a study of blood T cell repertoires in COVID-19. Clones were sequenced by immunoSEQ multiplex PCR, and TCRdb holds only the in-frame ones, with some missing. The sample carries about 250,000 clones, around 83% recorded once. What was sequenced was peripheral blood. The origin of the receptors is a man older than 75 with acute or convalescent COVID-19.

This clone was seen more than once but under ten times. The rearrangement uses TRBV30 and TRBJ1-1; D remains ambiguous. Germline lookup yields CDR1 GTSNPN and CDR2 SVGIG (reference sequence). The CDR3 is made up of 13 amino acids. V lost 0 bases to trimming and J lost 10 bases, with 15 bases between them. CDR3 nucleotide sequence: TGTGCCTGGAGTGTACCGCCCCGGAGGTCAGCTTTCTTT. This gives the protein CAWSVPPRRSAFF.

The chain couples TRBV7-9 to TRBJ1-1; 10 bases map to TRBD1. Germline assignment: CDR1 SEHNR and CDR2 FQNEAQ (reference sequence). The CDR3 length is 16 residues. V shed 3 bases, J shed 1 base, and the junction held 5 bases outside the gene matches. The CDR3 protein is CASSFDRGRRNTEAFF. The CDR3 DNA follows: TGTGCCAGCAGCTTTGACAGGGGGCGTAGGAACACTGAAGCTTTCTTT.

The CDR3 DNA follows: TGTGCCAGCAGTTCAACAGGGGACTTATACAATGAGCAGTTCTTC. Translation: CASSSTGDLYNEQFF. This sequence joins TRBV28 and TRBJ2-1; D may be TRBD1 (7 bases). This CDR3 comprises 15 residues. Trimming stripped 4 bases from V and 4 bases from J, with 14 bases between. Germline values: CDR1 MDHEN, CDR2 SYDVKM.

The chain joins TRBV7-9 to TRBJ1-1; TRBD1 might be the D (6 bases). The germline V gene has CDR1 SEHNR and CDR2 FQNEAQ (reference sequence). V was clipped by 2 bases and J by 4 bases, with 8 bases between them. The length of the CDR3 is 13 residues. This CDR3 reads CASSLSRGTEAFF. CDR3 coding DNA: TGTGCCAGCAGCTTAAGCAGGGGCACTGAAGCTTTCTTT.

The sample holds a few counts of this clone. The chain carries TRBV18 and TRBJ2-7; TRBD2 is a possible D gene (6 bases). The CDR3 loop spans 14 amino acids. Germline V gives CDR1 KGHSH, CDR2 LQKENI. V lost 3 bases and J lost 6, with 15 bases in between. CDR3 sequence (DNA): TGTGCCAGCTCACCCGGGCGGGGAAAGGGCGAGCAGTACTTC. This encodes CASSPGRGKGEQYF.

This chain joins TRBV19 and TRBJ2-3, with D unclear. The CDR3 totals 13 residues. Between the trimmed V and J ends, which lost 3 bases and 2 bases, there was a span of 6 bases. Germline V gene sequence: CDR1 LNHDA, CDR2 SQIVND (reference sequence). CDR3 coding DNA: TGTGCCAGTAGTATGACAAACACAGATACGCAGTATTTT. Protein: CASSMTNTDTQYF.

The gene calls are TRBV24-1 and TRBJ1-2; 9 bases fit TRBD1. V was clipped by 3 bases and J by 2 bases; unmatched bases: 12. Looked up from germline, CDR1 is KGHDR and CDR2 is SFDVKD. CDR3 length: 18 amino acids. The chain's CDR3 is CATSDNSHAGQGNYGYTF. The CDR3 DNA follows: TGTGCCACCAGTGATAACTCTCACGCGGGACAGGGAAACTATGGCTACACCTTC.

The chain links TRBV5-5 to TRBJ1-2; TRBD1 matches 9 bases. Trimming took 4 bases from V and 4 from J; bases not matched to a gene: 2. Germline loops: CDR1 SGHKS, CDR2 YYEKEE (reference sequence). CDR3 length: 13 residues. The CDR3 is CASSAGQGYGYTF. The DNA of the CDR3 is TGTGCCAGCAGCGCGGGACAGGGCTATGGCTACACCTTC.

V usage is TRBV7-2 and J usage is TRBJ1-6, with 9 bases matching TRBD1. Germline trimming cut 8 bases from V and 2 bases from J; bases unmatched to any gene: 4. This CDR3 is built from 15 residues. In germline, CDR1 is SGHTA, CDR2 FQGNSA. As DNA, the CDR3 is TGTGCCAGCGGACAGGGGCTACCCTATAATTCACCCCTCCACTTT. Translating gives CASGQGLPYNSPLHF.

Turning to this clone: Other DNA sequences within the sample encode an identical CDR3. The chain links TRBV5-1 to TRBJ2-7, with 10 bases identical to TRBD1. The ends lost 2 bases at V and 3 bases at J; junction bases unmatched: 2. The CDR3 loop spans 14 amino acids. CDR1 and CDR2 from the germline V gene are SGHRS and YFSETQ. CDR3: CASSLRDRGYEQYF. CDR3 coding DNA: TGCGCCAGCAGCTTACGGGACAGGGGCTACGAGCAGTACTTC.